Given below is one T cell receptor beta chain in context. Profiled with immunoSEQ multiplex PCR; TCRdb holds only in-frame clones, not every one. There are roughly 700,000 clones in the sample; more than 70% occur only once, and 1.5% lies in the top ten. This specimen comes from a study of Ad26.COV2.S vaccination and SARS-CoV-2 variants. Stated treatment: approximately 18 received Ad26.COV2.S at low or high dose, single or two shots; roughly 5 received placebo; per-sample allocation not given. Collection of the samples took place on day 63 after the first injection of vaccine or placebo. The CDR3 has 17 amino acids. After removal of 4 bases from V and 0 bases from J, the junction contained 7 bases not matched to a gene. Germline V lookup: CDR1 SGHRS, CDR2 YFSETQ.

The starting material was peripheral blood, obtained in a trial of Ad26.COV2.S vaccine versus placebo. The receptor was derived from a person between 18 and 59 years old who received the Ad26.COV2.S COVID-19 vaccine or a placebo. The rearrangement uses TRBV5-1 and TRBJ2-7; 13 nucleotides match TRBD2. The CDR3 loop is CASSKGLAGTPSYEQYF. As DNA, the CDR3 is TGCGCCAGCAGCAAGGGACTAGCGGGGACGCCCTCCTACGAGCAGTACTTC.